This TCR beta chain derives from a study of T cell repertoires in cytomegalovirus infection (dated by TCRdb to about 2019). Turning to the overall study: Alongside well-studied HLA-B-restricted epitopes, the peptide stimulations were aimed at recently identified HLA-C-restricted CMV epitopes, whose presentation resists viral immunomodulation. The HLA type of each donor mattered for the analysis, because public TCR beta signatures pointed to carriage of CMV infection along with the matching HLA type. What the research found in general, with its limitations: Cumulative frequency of public TCR beta family members discriminated carriers of CMV infection plus the relevant HLA type in this cohort and an independent roughly 320-donor cohort. The ex vivo response was dominated by HLA-C-restricted CMV-specific TCR beta clonotypes, which also provided the single most frequent clonotype in two of eight donors.

Taken with the paper, the label for treatment or condition translates to: in vitro stimulation with specific CMV peptide epitopes to enrich CMV-specific T cells. A few counts support this clonotype. Its cognate antigen has yet to be identified. Base qualities are not provided; no much larger clone lies one nucleotide away. For CDR1 and CDR2, the germline V gene lists SGHTA and FQGNSA. From the cysteine up to the phenylalanine, the CDR3 has a length of 14 residues. Only the CDR3 portion is preserved as DNA: 42 bases, with reading frame beginning at the first base. V lost 0 bases and J lost 9 bases; the stretch between them is 12 bases long. Data came from an Illumina HiSeq 1500. The public reads were reprocessed in TCRdb via fastp at Q25 and MiXCR, keeping in-frame beta chains. Every entry covers one CDR3 protein and lists the most common genes and DNA from its rows. In this sample the table shows about 700,000 distinct CDR3 sequences, around a third of which occur a single time. The ten largest account for 15% to 20% of the sample.

The TCR was taken from a human donor in good health (CMV status not recorded). Some clones in this sample may be carry-over from other donors' samples. The source material was cultured PBMCs, sampled from culture after CMV antigen stimulation. This chain joins TRBV7-2 to TRBJ2-1; a tentative D call is TRBD2 (5 bases match). In nucleotide form, the sequence is TGTGCCAGCAGCTTAGCGCGGGCTAGTCCTGAGCAGTTCTTC. Translated, this gives CASSLARASPEQFF.